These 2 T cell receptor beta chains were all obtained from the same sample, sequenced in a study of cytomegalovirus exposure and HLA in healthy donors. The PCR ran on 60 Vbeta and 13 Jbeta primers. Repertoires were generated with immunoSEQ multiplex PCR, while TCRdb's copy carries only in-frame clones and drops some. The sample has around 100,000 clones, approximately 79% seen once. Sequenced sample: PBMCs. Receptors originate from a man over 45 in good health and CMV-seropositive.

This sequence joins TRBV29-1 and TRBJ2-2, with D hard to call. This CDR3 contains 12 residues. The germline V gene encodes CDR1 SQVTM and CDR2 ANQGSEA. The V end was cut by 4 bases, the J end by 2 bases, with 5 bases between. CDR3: CSVVTNTGELFF. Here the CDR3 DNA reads TGCAGCGTTGTGACAAACACCGGGGAGCTGTTTTTT.

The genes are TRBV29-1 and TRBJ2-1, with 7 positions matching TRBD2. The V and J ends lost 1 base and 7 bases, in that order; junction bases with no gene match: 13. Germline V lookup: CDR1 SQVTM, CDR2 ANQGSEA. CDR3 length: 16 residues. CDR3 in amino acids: CSVEGGGDGRRNEQFF. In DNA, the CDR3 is TGCAGCGTTGAAGGGGGCGGGGACGGGAGGAGGAATGAGCAGTTCTTC.